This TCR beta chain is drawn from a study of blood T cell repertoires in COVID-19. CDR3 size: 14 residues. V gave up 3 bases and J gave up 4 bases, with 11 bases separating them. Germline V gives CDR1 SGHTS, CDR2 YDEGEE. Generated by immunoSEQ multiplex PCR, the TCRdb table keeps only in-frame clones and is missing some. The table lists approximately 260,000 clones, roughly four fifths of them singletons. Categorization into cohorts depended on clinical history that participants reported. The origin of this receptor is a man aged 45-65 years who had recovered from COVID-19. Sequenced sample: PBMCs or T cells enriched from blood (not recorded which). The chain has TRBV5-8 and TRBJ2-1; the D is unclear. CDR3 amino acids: CASSSLGSYNEQFF. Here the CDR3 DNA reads TGTGCCAGCAGCTCCCTCGGGTCTTACAATGAGCAGTTCTTC. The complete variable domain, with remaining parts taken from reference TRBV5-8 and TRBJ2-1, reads EAGVTQSPTHLIKTRGQQATLRCSPISGHTSVYWYQQALGLGLQFLLWYDEGEERNRGNFPPRFSGRQFPNYSSELNVNALELEDSALYLCASSSLGSYNEQFFGPGTRLTVL.